This TCR beta chain was recovered during a study of metastatic and nonmetastatic thyroid tumors. Across the study: Samples came from malignant and benign thyroid patients, and repertoires were compared across blood and tumor or nodule tissue.

This clone turned up a few times. Its matching antigen is unknown. Study-wide results and caveats: In both blood and tumor samples, TCR beta diversity was reported significantly higher for malignant than benign nodules.

No patient received treatment before thyroid surgery. Source study methods: CDR3 was compared across clinicopathological groups, and the resulting differences were used to build a distant-metastasis classifier for papillary thyroid cancer. Using MiXCR, TCRdb reanalyzed the PCR reads. V and J calls and clone size were set by TCRdb, not the authors. The sample holds 35,000 to 50,000 clones, 13% seen once. The sequencing input was blood. The sequence was collected from a female donor with papillary thyroid cancer or a benign thyroid nodule (not recorded which). Some clones in this sample may be carry-over from other donors' samples.

The DNA for the CDR3 is TGTGCCAGCAGTTTTGTGTTTGTGGCCGCCCTGTACTATGGCTACACCTTC. Encoded protein: CASSFVFVAALYYGYTF. This sequence joins TRBV12-3 or TRBV12-4 and TRBJ1-2; D gene unclear. Trimming stripped 3 bases from V and 3 bases from J, with 20 bases between. This CDR3 spans 17 amino acids.